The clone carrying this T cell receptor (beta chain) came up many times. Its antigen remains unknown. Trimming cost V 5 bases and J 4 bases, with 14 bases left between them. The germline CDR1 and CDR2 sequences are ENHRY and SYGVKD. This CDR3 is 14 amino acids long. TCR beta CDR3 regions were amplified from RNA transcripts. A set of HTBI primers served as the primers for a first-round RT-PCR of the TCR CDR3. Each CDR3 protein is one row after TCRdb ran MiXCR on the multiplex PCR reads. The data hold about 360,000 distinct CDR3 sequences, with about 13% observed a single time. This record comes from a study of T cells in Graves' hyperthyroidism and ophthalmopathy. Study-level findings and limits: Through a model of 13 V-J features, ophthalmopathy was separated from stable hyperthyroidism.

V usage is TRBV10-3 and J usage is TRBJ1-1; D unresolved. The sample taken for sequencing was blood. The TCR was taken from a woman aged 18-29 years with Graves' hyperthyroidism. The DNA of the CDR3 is TGTGCCATCAGTCCAAGGTTGGAGTCCACTGAAGCTTTCTTT. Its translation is CAISPRLESTEAFF.